The rows below give T cell receptor beta chains drawn from one sample of a study of shared clonotypes between healthy human individuals. Method: immunoSEQ multiplex PCR; TCRdb's copy keeps in-frame clones and lacks some. The sample consists of 2,500,000 or so clones, about 90% of them appearing once. Sequencing input: naive CD4+ T cells from PBMCs. The receptors were gathered from a man between 18 and 29 years old in good health. Some clones in this sample may be carry-over from other donors' samples. The CDR3 runs from the conserved cysteine through the conserved F or W. The D gene is left open where the match is weak. The size entry is marked missing in some rows and otherwise reads once, few, many or a size class.

CDR3 protein: CAWTRGGRNQPQHF; CDR3 DNA: TGTGCCTGGACCAGGGGGGGGCGCAATCAGCCCCAGCATTTT; V gene: TRBV30; D gene: TRBD1; J gene: TRBJ1-5; clone size: once
CDR3 protein: CASSFSPEETQYF; CDR3 DNA: TGCGCCAGCAGCTTTTCCCCTGAAGAGACCCAGTACTTC; V gene: TRBV5-1; D gene: .; J gene: TRBJ2-5; clone size: .
CDR3 protein: CASSSLGVGGETQYF; CDR3 DNA: TGTGCCAGCAGCTCCCTCGGGGTGGGGGGAGAGACCCAGTACTTC; V gene: TRBV5-4; D gene: .; J gene: TRBJ2-5; clone size: .
CDR3 protein: CASSLGVSGDEQFF; CDR3 DNA: TGTGCCAGCAGCTTAGGAGTTAGCGGGGATGAGCAGTTCTTC; V gene: TRBV7-2; D gene: TRBD2; J gene: TRBJ2-1; clone size: .
CDR3 protein: CAINRQGGSYEQYF; CDR3 DNA: TGTGCCATCAACAGACAGGGCGGCTCCTACGAGCAGTACTTC; V gene: TRBV10-3; D gene: TRBD1; J gene: TRBJ2-7; clone size: .
CDR3 protein: CASSATGYSNQPQHF; CDR3 DNA: TGTGCCAGCAGCGCTACAGGATATAGCAATCAGCCCCAGCATTTT; V gene: TRBV25-1; D gene: .; J gene: TRBJ1-5; clone size: .
CDR3 protein: CASSLRGTEAFF; CDR3 DNA: TGTGCCAGCAGCCTCAGGGGCACTGAAGCTTTCTTT; V gene: TRBV7-9; D gene: .; J gene: TRBJ1-1; clone size: .
CDR3 protein: CASSLRGQGAGELFF; CDR3 DNA: TGTGCCAGCAGTTTAAGGGGACAGGGTGCCGGGGAGCTGTTTTTT; V gene: TRBV28; D gene: TRBD1; J gene: TRBJ2-2; clone size: .
CDR3 protein: CASSWTGGSTNEQFF; CDR3 DNA: TGCGCCAGCAGCTGGACAGGGGGCTCCACCAATGAGCAGTTCTTC; V gene: TRBV5-1; D gene: TRBD1; J gene: TRBJ2-1; clone size: .
CDR3 protein: CASRDSGPNLSPEQFF; CDR3 DNA: TGTGCCAGCAGAGATAGCGGTCCAAACTTATCTCCGGAGCAGTTCTTC; V gene: TRBV6-7; D gene: .; J gene: TRBJ2-1; clone size: .
CDR3 protein: CASSYGGIPYEQYF; CDR3 DNA: TGTGCCAGCAGTTACGGGGGCATTCCCTACGAGCAGTACTTC; V gene: TRBV6-6; D gene: .; J gene: TRBJ2-7; clone size: once
CDR3 protein: CASSPGGAQSTDTQYF; CDR3 DNA: TGCGCCAGCAGCCCCGGCGGAGCACAAAGCACAGATACGCAGTATTTT; V gene: TRBV5-1; D gene: .; J gene: TRBJ2-3; clone size: .
CDR3 protein: CASSQEPQSKTEAFF; CDR3 DNA: TGTGCCAGCAGCCAAGAACCCCAATCGAAGACTGAAGCTTTCTTT; V gene: TRBV4-2; D gene: .; J gene: TRBJ1-1; clone size: .
CDR3 protein: CAISESTSGGTYEQYF; CDR3 DNA: TGTGCCATCAGTGAGTCGACTAGCGGGGGGACCTACGAGCAGTACTTC; V gene: TRBV10-3; D gene: TRBD2; J gene: TRBJ2-7; clone size: .
CDR3 protein: CASSRRRGTEAFF; CDR3 DNA: TGTGCCAGCAGTCGGAGAAGGGGTACTGAAGCTTTCTTT; V gene: TRBV6-4; D gene: .; J gene: TRBJ1-1; clone size: .
CDR3 protein: CASSLGESVKTQYF; CDR3 DNA: TGCGCCAGCAGCTTGGGGGAGTCGGTGAAGACCCAGTACTTC; V gene: TRBV5-1; D gene: .; J gene: TRBJ2-5; clone size: .
CDR3 protein: CASSRWTGGALKGETQYF; CDR3 DNA: TGTGCCAGCAGCCGATGGACAGGGGGGGCCTTGAAGGGAGAGACCCAGTACTTC; V gene: TRBV13; D gene: TRBD1; J gene: TRBJ2-5; clone size: .
CDR3 protein: CSVEGGTVTDTQYF; CDR3 DNA: TGCAGCGTTGAGGGGGGCACGGTCACAGATACGCAGTATTTT; V gene: TRBV29-1; D gene: .; J gene: TRBJ2-3; clone size: .
CDR3 protein: CASSLELAGTGELFF; CDR3 DNA: TGCGCCAGCAGCTTGGAACTAGCGGGGACCGGGGAGCTGTTTTTT; V gene: TRBV5-1; D gene: TRBD2; J gene: TRBJ2-2; clone size: .
CDR3 protein: CASGLEPLKTSGTYEQYF; CDR3 DNA: TGTGCTAGTGGTTTGGAACCCTTAAAGACTAGCGGCACGTACGAGCAGTACTTC; V gene: TRBV12-5; D gene: TRBD2; J gene: TRBJ2-7; clone size: .
CDR3 protein: CASSYSSRGGGGAAFF; CDR3 DNA: TGTGCCAGCAGTTACTCGAGTAGAGGGGGCGGAGGCGCGGCTTTCTTT; V gene: TRBV6-5; D gene: TRBD1; J gene: TRBJ1-1; clone size: .
CDR3 protein: CASTQERDHIQYF; CDR3 DNA: TGTGCCAGCACCCAGGAGAGGGACCACATTCAGTACTTC; V gene: TRBV2; D gene: .; J gene: TRBJ2-4; clone size: .
CDR3 protein: CASSYSVTGAHEQFF; CDR3 DNA: TGTGCCAGCAGTTACTCCGTGACAGGGGCTCATGAGCAGTTCTTC; V gene: TRBV6-6; D gene: TRBD1; J gene: TRBJ2-1; clone size: once
CDR3 protein: CAISPGLAGGLASYEQYF; CDR3 DNA: TGTGCCATCAGTCCGGGACTAGCGGGAGGCTTGGCTTCCTACGAGCAGTACTTC; V gene: TRBV10-3; D gene: TRBD2; J gene: TRBJ2-7; clone size: .
CDR3 protein: CASSQVAGVAYNEQFF; CDR3 DNA: TGCGCCAGCAGCCAAGTAGCGGGAGTGGCCTACAATGAGCAGTTCTTC; V gene: TRBV4-1; D gene: TRBD2; J gene: TRBJ2-1; clone size: .
CDR3 protein: CASSLGGQGANTEAFF; CDR3 DNA: TGTGCCAGCAGCTTGGGGGGACAGGGGGCAAACACTGAAGCTTTCTTT; V gene: TRBV5-4; D gene: TRBD1; J gene: TRBJ1-1; clone size: .
CDR3 protein: CASSLTTGGYTDTQYF; CDR3 DNA: TGCGCCAGCAGCCTAACGACAGGGGGGTACACAGATACGCAGTATTTT; V gene: TRBV4-1; D gene: TRBD1; J gene: TRBJ2-3; clone size: .
CDR3 protein: CASSPRVAPGNEQFF; CDR3 DNA: TGTGCCAGCTCACCTAGGGTAGCCCCTGGGAATGAGCAGTTCTTC; V gene: TRBV18; D gene: .; J gene: TRBJ2-1; clone size: .
CDR3 protein: CASSPRGEKLFF; CDR3 DNA: TGTGCCAGCTCACCACGGGGTGAAAAACTGTTTTTT; V gene: TRBV18; D gene: .; J gene: TRBJ1-4; clone size: .
CDR3 protein: CSVEGDRGKGYTF; CDR3 DNA: TGCAGCGTTGAAGGGGACAGGGGTAAAGGCTACACCTTC; V gene: TRBV29-1; D gene: TRBD1; J gene: TRBJ1-2; clone size: .
CDR3 protein: CSALSDNEQFF; CDR3 DNA: TGCAGTGCCCTCTCAGACAATGAGCAGTTCTTC; V gene: TRBV20-1; D gene: .; J gene: TRBJ2-1; clone size: .
CDR3 protein: CASSYSSGMWNEKLFF; CDR3 DNA: TGTGCCAGCAGTTACTCGAGTGGGATGTGGAATGAAAAACTGTTTTTT; V gene: TRBV6-5; D gene: .; J gene: TRBJ1-4; clone size: .
CDR3 protein: CASRGDLRGTGELFF; CDR3 DNA: TGCGCCAGCAGGGGGGACTTGAGGGGCACCGGGGAGCTGTTTTTT; V gene: TRBV5-1; D gene: .; J gene: TRBJ2-2; clone size: .
CDR3 protein: CASRWDKASYEQYF; CDR3 DNA: TGTGCCAGCAGATGGGACAAGGCCTCCTACGAGCAGTACTTC; V gene: TRBV2; D gene: .; J gene: TRBJ2-7; clone size: .
CDR3 protein: CAWRLTPNTEAFF; CDR3 DNA: TGTGCCTGGAGGCTGACACCGAACACTGAAGCTTTCTTT; V gene: TRBV30; D gene: .; J gene: TRBJ1-1; clone size: .
CDR3 protein: CASKPGLAANTGELFF; CDR3 DNA: TGCGCCAGCAAGCCGGGACTAGCGGCGAACACCGGGGAGCTGTTTTTT; V gene: TRBV5-1; D gene: TRBD2; J gene: TRBJ2-2; clone size: .
CDR3 protein: CASSPAGGGDTQYF; CDR3 DNA: TGTGCCAGCAGTCCAGCGGGAGGAGGAGATACGCAGTATTTT; V gene: TRBV28; D gene: TRBD2; J gene: TRBJ2-3; clone size: .
CDR3 protein: CASSRQGRSAGYGYTF; CDR3 DNA: TGTGCCAGTAGTAGGCAAGGACGGTCCGCCGGCTATGGCTACACCTTC; V gene: TRBV19; D gene: .; J gene: TRBJ1-2; clone size: few
CDR3 protein: CATSRDLFRVGTEAFF; CDR3 DNA: TGTGCCACCAGCAGAGATCTCTTCAGGGTCGGGACTGAAGCTTTCTTT; V gene: TRBV15; D gene: .; J gene: TRBJ1-1; clone size: .
CDR3 protein: CASSLGSAGNEQFF; CDR3 DNA: TGTGCCAGCAGCTTAGGGTCCGCCGGGAATGAGCAGTTCTTC; V gene: TRBV7-9; D gene: .; J gene: TRBJ2-1; clone size: .
CDR3 protein: CASQGTGEWQPQHF; CDR3 DNA: TGTGCCAGCCAAGGGACAGGGGAATGGCAGCCCCAGCATTTT; V gene: TRBV6-1; D gene: TRBD1; J gene: TRBJ1-5; clone size: .
CDR3 protein: CASSPGGLGTVAGELFF; CDR3 DNA: TGTGCCAGCAGCCCGGGGGGGTTAGGGACAGTCGCCGGGGAGCTGTTTTTT; V gene: TRBV5-4; D gene: .; J gene: TRBJ2-2; clone size: .
CDR3 protein: CASSQGGVGANVLTF; CDR3 DNA: TGTGCCAGCAGCCAGGGGGGGGTTGGGGCCAACGTCCTGACTTTC; V gene: TRBV4-2; D gene: TRBD2; J gene: TRBJ2-6; clone size: .
CDR3 protein: CASSSGAGQGTQYF; CDR3 DNA: TGTGCCAGCAGCTCGGGGGCCGGACAGGGGACCCAGTACTTC; V gene: TRBV2; D gene: TRBD1; J gene: TRBJ2-5; clone size: .
CDR3 protein: CASSEHFPGQGGYTF; CDR3 DNA: TGTGCCAGCAGTGAACACTTCCCGGGACAGGGGGGCTACACCTTC; V gene: TRBV25-1; D gene: TRBD1; J gene: TRBJ1-2; clone size: .
CDR3 protein: CASSLGQGAGAKNIQYF; CDR3 DNA: TGCGCCAGCAGCTTGGGGCAGGGGGCCGGCGCCAAAAACATTCAGTACTTC; V gene: TRBV5-1; D gene: TRBD1; J gene: TRBJ2-4; clone size: .